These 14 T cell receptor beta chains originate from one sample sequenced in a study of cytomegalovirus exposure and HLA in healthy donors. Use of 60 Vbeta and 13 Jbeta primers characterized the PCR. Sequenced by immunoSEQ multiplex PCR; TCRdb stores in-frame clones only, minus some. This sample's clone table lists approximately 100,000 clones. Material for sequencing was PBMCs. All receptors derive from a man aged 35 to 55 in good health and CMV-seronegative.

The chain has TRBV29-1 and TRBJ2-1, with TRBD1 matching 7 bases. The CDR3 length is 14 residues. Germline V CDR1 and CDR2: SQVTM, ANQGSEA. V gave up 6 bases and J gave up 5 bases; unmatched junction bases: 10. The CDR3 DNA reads TGCAGCGTGTGGGGACAGCTTCATCACAATGAGCAGTTCTTC. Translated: CSVWGQLHHNEQFF.

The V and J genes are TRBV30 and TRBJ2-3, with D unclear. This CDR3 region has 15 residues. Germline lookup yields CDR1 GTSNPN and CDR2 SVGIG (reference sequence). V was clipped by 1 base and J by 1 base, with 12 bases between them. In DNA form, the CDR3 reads TGTGCCTGGAGTGCTGGTGAGAGCGGCACAGATACGCAGTATTTT. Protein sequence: CAWSAGESGTDTQYF.

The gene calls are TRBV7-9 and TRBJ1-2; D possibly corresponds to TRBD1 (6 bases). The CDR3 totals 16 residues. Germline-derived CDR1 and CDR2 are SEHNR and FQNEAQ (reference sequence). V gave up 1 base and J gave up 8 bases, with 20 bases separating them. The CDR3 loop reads CASSLVMGATLGGYTF. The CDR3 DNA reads TGTGCCAGCAGCTTAGTGATGGGGGCCACTCTAGGAGGCTACACCTTC.

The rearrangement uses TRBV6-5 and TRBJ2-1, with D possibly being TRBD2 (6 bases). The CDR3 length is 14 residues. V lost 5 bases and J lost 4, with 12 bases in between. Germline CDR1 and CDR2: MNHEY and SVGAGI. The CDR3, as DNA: TGTGCCAGCAGTCGACTAGAAACGTACAATGAGCAGTTCTTC. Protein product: CASSRLETYNEQFF.

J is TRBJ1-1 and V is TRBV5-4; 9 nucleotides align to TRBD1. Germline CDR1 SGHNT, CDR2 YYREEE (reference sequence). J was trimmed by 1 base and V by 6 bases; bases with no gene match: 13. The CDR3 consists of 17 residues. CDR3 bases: TGTGCCAGCACGACCGGGGGAACAGGGGGCGGGAACACTGAAGCTTTCTTT. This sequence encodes CASTTGGTGGGNTEAFF.

CDR3 in amino acids: CASSEMAGAPLHF. CDR3 DNA: TGTGCCAGCAGTGAGATGGCGGGAGCACCCCTCCACTTT. The chain has TRBV2 and TRBJ1-6; D gene uncertain. CDR3 length: 13 amino acids. Looked up from germline, CDR1 is SNHLY and CDR2 is FYNNEI. Between the trimmed V and J ends, which lost 3 bases and 11 bases, there was a span of 11 bases. The whole variable domain, remainder taken from reference TRBV2 and TRBJ1-6, is EPEVTQTPSHQVTQMGQEVILRCVPISNHLYFYWYRQILGQKVEFLVSFYNNEISEKSEIFDDQFSVERPDGSNFTLKIRSTKLEDSAMYFCASSEMAGAPLHFGNGTRLTVT.

The CDR3 sequence: CASSWERGGSQFF. The CDR3 DNA reads TGTGCCAGCAGCTGGGAGCGGGGGGGTTCTCAGTTCTTC. The V call is TRBV11-2, the J call TRBJ2-1; 10 nucleotides align to TRBD2. CDR1 and CDR2 from the germline V gene are SGHAT and FQNNGV. V was clipped by 4 bases and J by 13 bases; unmatched bases: 7. The CDR3 runs 13 residues.

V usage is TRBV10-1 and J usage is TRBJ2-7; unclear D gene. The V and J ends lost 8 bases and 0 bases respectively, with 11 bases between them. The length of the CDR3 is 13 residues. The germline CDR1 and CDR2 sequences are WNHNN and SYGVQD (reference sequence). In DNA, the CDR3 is TGCGCCAGCTCACAGTCTCCCTCCTACGAGCAGTACTTC. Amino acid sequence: CASSQSPSYEQYF.

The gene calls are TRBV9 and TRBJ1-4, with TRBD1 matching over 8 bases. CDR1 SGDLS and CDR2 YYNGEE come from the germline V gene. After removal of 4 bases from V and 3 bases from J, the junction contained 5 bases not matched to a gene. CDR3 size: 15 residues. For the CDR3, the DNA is TGTGCCAGCAGCTACCAGGGGGCGGCTAATGAAAAACTGTTTTTT. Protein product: CASSYQGAANEKLFF.

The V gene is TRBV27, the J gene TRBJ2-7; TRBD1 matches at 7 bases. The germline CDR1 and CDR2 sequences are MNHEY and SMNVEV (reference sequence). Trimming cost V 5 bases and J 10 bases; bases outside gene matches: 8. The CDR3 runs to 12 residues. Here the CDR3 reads CASSNRQGIQYF. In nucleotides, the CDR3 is TGTGCCAGCAGTAATCGACAGGGAATTCAGTACTTC.

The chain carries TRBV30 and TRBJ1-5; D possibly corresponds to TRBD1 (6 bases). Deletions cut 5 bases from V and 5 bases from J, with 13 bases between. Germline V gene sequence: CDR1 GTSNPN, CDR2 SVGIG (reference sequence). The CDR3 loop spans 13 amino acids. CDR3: CAWGTGKDQPQHF. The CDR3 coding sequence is TGTGCCTGGGGTACAGGGAAGGATCAGCCCCAGCATTTT. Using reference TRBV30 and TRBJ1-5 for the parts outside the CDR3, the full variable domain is SQTIHQWPATLVQPVGSPLSLECTVEGTSNPNLYWYRQAAGRGLQLLFYSVGIGQISSEVPQNLSASRPQDRQFILSSKKLLLSDSGFYLCAWGTGKDQPQHFGDGTRLSIL.

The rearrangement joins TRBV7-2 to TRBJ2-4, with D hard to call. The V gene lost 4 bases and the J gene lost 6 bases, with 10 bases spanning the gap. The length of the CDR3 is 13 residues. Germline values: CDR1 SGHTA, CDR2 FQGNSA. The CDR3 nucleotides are TGTGCCAGCAGCTCCTCCTCGGGAAACATTCAGTACTTC. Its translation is CASSSSSGNIQYF.

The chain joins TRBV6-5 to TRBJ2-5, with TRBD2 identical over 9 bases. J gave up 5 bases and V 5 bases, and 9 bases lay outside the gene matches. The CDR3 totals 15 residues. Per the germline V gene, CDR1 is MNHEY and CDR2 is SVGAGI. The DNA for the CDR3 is TGTGCCAGCAGTCAGGAGGGACTAGCTCGGGAGACCCAGTACTTC. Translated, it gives CASSQEGLARETQYF.

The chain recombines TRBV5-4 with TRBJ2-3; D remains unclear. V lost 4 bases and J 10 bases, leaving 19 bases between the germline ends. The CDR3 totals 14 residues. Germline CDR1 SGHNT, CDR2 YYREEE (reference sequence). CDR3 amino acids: CASSPLTGYGPQYF. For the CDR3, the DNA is TGTGCCAGCAGCCCATTGACCGGTTATGGGCCGCAGTATTTT.